The rows below give T cell receptor beta chains drawn from one sample of a study of blood T cell repertoires in COVID-19. The assay was immunoSEQ multiplex PCR, and TCRdb's table has in-frame clones only and misses some. The repertoire includes under 150,000 clones, roughly 80% of them detected once, and around 1.5% sits in the top ten. Sequencing was done on a sample of peripheral blood. The receptors shown here come from a man in his fifties or sixties with acute or convalescent COVID-19. Each CDR3 is given with its conserved first and last residue. Fields, in order: D gene, V gene, J gene, clone size, CDR3 protein, CDR3 DNA. D genes are given only for firm matches. Expanded clones are given a class, and other clones once, few, many or no size at all.

D: NA
V: TRBV6-5
J: TRBJ2-7
size: NA
CDR3: CASTGSYEQYF
DNA: TGTGCCAGCACAGGCTCCTACGAGCAGTACTTC

D: NA
V: TRBV4-1
J: TRBJ2-5
size: NA
CDR3: CASSQADNQETQYF
DNA: TGCGCCAGCAGCCAAGCGGACAATCAAGAGACCCAGTACTTC

D: NA
V: TRBV7-6
J: TRBJ2-3
size: NA
CDR3: CASSRDSLALTDTQYF
DNA: TGTGCCAGCAGCCGCGACAGTTTAGCTCTCACAGATACGCAGTATTTT

D: TRBD1
V: TRBV24-1
J: TRBJ2-3
size: NA
CDR3: CATSETTGGWADTQYF
DNA: TGTGCCACCAGTGAGACAACAGGGGGCTGGGCAGATACGCAGTATTTT

D: NA
V: TRBV4-2
J: TRBJ1-2
size: once
CDR3: CASSQDQGDNYGYTF
DNA: TGTGCCAGCAGCCAAGATCAAGGGGACAACTACGGCTACACCTTC

D: NA
V: TRBV30
J: TRBJ1-6
size: NA
CDR3: CAWSERRENSPLHF
DNA: TGTGCCTGGAGTGAAAGGAGGGAGAATTCACCCCTCCACTTT

D: TRBD1
V: TRBV20-1
J: TRBJ1-1
size: few
CDR3: CSASRARGRDTEAFF
DNA: TGCAGTGCTAGTAGGGCCAGGGGGCGAGACACTGAAGCTTTCTTT

D: NA
V: TRBV2
J: TRBJ1-2
size: NA
CDR3: CASSEVAGGGYTF
DNA: TGTGCCAGCAGTGAGGTCGCGGGAGGTGGCTACACCTTC

D: TRBD2
V: TRBV7-3
J: TRBJ2-1
size: NA
CDR3: CASSSDPLAGGRGEQFF
DNA: TGTGCCAGCAGCTCGGACCCCCTAGCGGGGGGGCGAGGTGAGCAGTTCTTC

D: NA
V: TRBV21-1
J: TRBJ1-1
size: few
CDR3: CASSKGGLLMNTEAFF
DNA: TGTGCCAGCAGCAAAGGCGGACTCCTCATGAACACTGAAGCTTTCTTT

D: TRBD2
V: TRBV5-6
J: TRBJ2-3
size: NA
CDR3: CASSLIWGGPSTDTQYF
DNA: TGTGCCAGCAGCTTGATCTGGGGGGGACCTAGCACAGATACGCAGTATTTT

D: NA
V: TRBV5-6
J: TRBJ1-1
size: NA
CDR3: CASSFWGGEAFF
DNA: TGTGCCAGCAGCTTTTGGGGAGGTGAAGCTTTCTTT

D: NA
V: TRBV5-1
J: TRBJ2-2
size: NA
CDR3: CASSLSAASTGELFF
DNA: TGCGCCAGCAGCTTAAGCGCAGCTAGCACCGGGGAGCTGTTTTTT

D: NA
V: TRBV2
J: TRBJ1-1
size: NA
CDR3: CASNRRGLNTEAFF
DNA: TGTGCCAGTAATCGGAGGGGCTTGAACACTGAAGCTTTCTTT

D: TRBD1
V: TRBV7-3
J: TRBJ2-3
size: few
CDR3: CASSPGQGRTDTQYF
DNA: TGTGCCAGCAGCCCTGGACAGGGCCGCACAGATACGCAGTATTTT

D: TRBD1
V: TRBV9
J: TRBJ2-3
size: NA
CDR3: CASSLYKQGLADTQYF
DNA: TGTGCCAGCAGCCTTTATAAACAGGGGCTAGCAGATACGCAGTATTTT

D: NA
V: TRBV5-6
J: TRBJ1-5
size: NA
CDR3: CASSLGGQRGNQPQHF
DNA: TGTGCCAGCAGCTTGGGAGGTCAGCGGGGCAATCAGCCCCAGCATTTT

D: TRBD1
V: TRBV10-3
J: TRBJ1-3
size: NA
CDR3: CAIRGTGAEAGNTIYF
DNA: TGTGCCATCAGGGGGACAGGGGCAGAGGCTGGAAACACCATATATTTT

D: NA
V: TRBV7-2
J: TRBJ2-4
size: NA
CDR3: CASSAQTRLAKNIQYF
DNA: TGTGCCAGCAGCGCCCAAACAAGACTAGCCAAAAACATTCAGTACTTC

D: TRBD1
V: TRBV6-2/TRBV6-3
J: TRBJ2-7
size: NA
CDR3: CASSYLDREEQYF
DNA: TGTGCCAGCAGTTACCTGGACAGGGAGGAGCAGTACTTC

D: NA
V: TRBV5-1
J: TRBJ2-1
size: NA
CDR3: CASFAGAFNEQFF
DNA: TGCGCCAGCTTTGCGGGGGCTTTCAATGAGCAGTTCTTC

D: TRBD1
V: TRBV11-1
J: TRBJ2-7
size: NA
CDR3: CASSFGRGNSYEQYF
DNA: TGTGCCAGCAGCTTCGGCAGGGGGAACTCCTACGAGCAGTACTTC

D: NA
V: TRBV2
J: TRBJ1-5
size: NA
CDR3: CASRSQGRRNNQPQHF
DNA: TGTGCCAGCAGGAGCCAGGGTAGAAGGAACAATCAGCCCCAGCATTTT

D: NA
V: TRBV19
J: TRBJ2-4
size: NA
CDR3: CASSRDSQNIQYF
DNA: TGTGCCAGTAGTAGAGACAGTCAAAACATTCAGTACTTC

D: NA
V: TRBV28
J: TRBJ2-1
size: NA
CDR3: CASSPGRGGYNEQFF
DNA: TGTGCCAGCAGCCCCGGTCGTGGGGGGTATAATGAGCAGTTCTTC

D: TRBD1
V: TRBV3-1/TRBV3-2
J: TRBJ1-4
size: NA
CDR3: CASSQQGAEEKLFF
DNA: TGTGCCAGCAGCCAACAGGGGGCGGAAGAAAAACTGTTTTTT

D: TRBD1
V: TRBV9
J: TRBJ2-6
size: NA
CDR3: CASSSRRTGAGGANVLTF
DNA: TGTGCCAGCAGCTCTCGAAGGACAGGGGCCGGGGGGGCCAACGTCCTGACTTTC

D: TRBD1
V: TRBV19
J: TRBJ1-1
size: NA
CDR3: CASIGLGTENTEAFF
DNA: TGTGCCAGTATTGGTTTAGGGACAGAGAACACTGAAGCTTTCTTT

D: NA
V: TRBV7-7
J: TRBJ2-5
size: NA
CDR3: CASSLAAATQETQYF
DNA: TGTGCCAGCAGCTTAGCAGCGGCGACCCAAGAGACCCAGTACTTC

D: NA
V: TRBV11-2
J: TRBJ1-6
size: NA
CDR3: CASSLETNNSPLHF
DNA: TGTGCCAGCAGCTTAGAGACTAATAATTCACCCCTCCACTTT

D: NA
V: TRBV19
J: TRBJ1-1
size: few
CDR3: CASSTTRKNTEAFF
DNA: TGTGCCAGTAGTACTACTAGGAAGAACACTGAAGCTTTCTTT

D: NA
V: TRBV6-1
J: TRBJ2-3
size: NA
CDR3: CASSENLGRTTDTQYF
DNA: TGTGCCAGCAGTGAAAATTTAGGGAGGACCACAGATACGCAGTATTTT

D: NA
V: TRBV9
J: TRBJ2-5
size: NA
CDR3: CASSGTGIPSETQYF
DNA: TGTGCCAGCAGCGGGACCGGGATCCCTTCCGAGACCCAGTACTTC

D: TRBD1
V: TRBV9
J: TRBJ1-2
size: NA
CDR3: CASSVTGGAAGGYTF
DNA: TGTGCCAGCAGCGTGACAGGGGGCGCGGCAGGTGGCTACACCTTC

D: NA
V: TRBV7-2
J: TRBJ2-5
size: NA
CDR3: CASSSTRLVVTQYF
DNA: TGTGCCAGCAGCTCAACTAGACTCGTTGTGACCCAGTACTTC

D: TRBD1
V: TRBV5-1
J: TRBJ2-3
size: NA
CDR3: CASSSGTGGGTDTQYF
DNA: TGCGCCAGCAGCTCCGGGACAGGGGGCGGCACAGATACGCAGTATTTT

D: TRBD2
V: TRBV13
J: TRBJ2-3
size: NA
CDR3: CASSLGGRGGDTQYF
DNA: TGTGCCAGCAGCTTAGGTGGCCGGGGGGGCGATACGCAGTATTTT

D: TRBD1
V: TRBV13
J: TRBJ2-2
size: NA
CDR3: CASSSGTGRVVLNTGELFF
DNA: TGTGCCAGCAGCTCCGGGACAGGAAGAGTGGTGTTGAACACCGGGGAGCTGTTTTTT

D: TRBD1
V: TRBV15
J: TRBJ1-6
size: NA
CDR3: CATSRGQTGALGNSPLHF
DNA: TGTGCCACCAGCAGAGGGCAGACAGGGGCTCTTGGTAATTCACCCCTCCACTTT

D: NA
V: TRBV5-4
J: TRBJ1-2
size: NA
CDR3: CASSLKQGPLYGYTF
DNA: TGTGCCAGCAGCCTTAAACAGGGTCCCCTCTATGGCTACACCTTC

D: TRBD1
V: TRBV6-1
J: TRBJ1-1
size: NA
CDR3: CASSPRQGGNTEAFF
DNA: TGTGCCAGCAGTCCACGACAGGGTGGGAACACTGAAGCTTTCTTT

D: TRBD1
V: TRBV10-1
J: TRBJ1-5
size: NA
CDR3: CASPQGEGNQPQHF
DNA: TGCGCCAGCCCACAGGGGGAGGGCAATCAGCCCCAGCATTTT

D: TRBD2
V: TRBV9
J: TRBJ2-3
size: once
CDR3: CASSVRLHSGTRNGDTQYF
DNA: TGTGCCAGCAGCGTCCGATTACATTCCGGGACTAGAAACGGAGATACGCAGTATTTT

D: NA
V: TRBV5-1
J: TRBJ1-2
size: few
CDR3: CASTGGDYLNGYTF
DNA: TGCGCCAGCACGGGCGGCGACTATTTAAATGGCTACACCTTC

D: NA
V: TRBV6-5
J: TRBJ1-2
size: NA
CDR3: CASETAGAQNGYTF
DNA: TGTGCCAGCGAAACCGCGGGGGCGCAAAATGGCTACACCTTC

D: TRBD1
V: TRBV11-2
J: TRBJ2-2
size: NA
CDR3: CASSRQGMAGELFF
DNA: TGTGCCAGCAGCCGACAGGGGATGGCCGGGGAGCTGTTTTTT

D: NA
V: TRBV27
J: TRBJ1-5
size: NA
CDR3: CASSPSTAYSNQPQHF
DNA: TGTGCCAGCAGTCCCTCGACAGCCTATAGCAATCAGCCCCAGCATTTT

D: TRBD1
V: TRBV30
J: TRBJ1-4
size: NA
CDR3: CAWDDGTGSEKLFF
DNA: TGTGCCTGGGATGACGGGACAGGTTCTGAAAAACTGTTTTTT

D: TRBD1
V: TRBV5-1
J: TRBJ1-3
size: many
CDR3: CASSVRETGTSGNTIYF
DNA: TGCGCCAGCAGTGTCAGGGAGACAGGGACCTCTGGAAACACCATATATTTT

D: TRBD2
V: TRBV10-3
J: TRBJ2-2
size: few
CDR3: CAIRSGVVTGELFF
DNA: TGTGCCATCCGGAGCGGGGTGGTCACCGGGGAGCTGTTTTTT

D: NA
V: TRBV7-7
J: TRBJ2-2
size: once
CDR3: CASSLARISGMRGGELFF
DNA: TGTGCCAGCAGCTTAGCGCGTATCTCCGGGATGCGGGGCGGGGAGCTGTTTTTT

D: TRBD2
V: TRBV19
J: TRBJ2-2
size: NA
CDR3: CASSTGLADTGELFF
DNA: TGTGCCAGTAGTACGGGACTAGCGGACACCGGGGAGCTGTTTTTT